A selection of T cell receptor beta chains follows, all from one sample in a study of spatial heterogeneity in lung cancer. Using its own MiXCR run on the 5' RACE reads, TCRdb lists one record per CDR3 protein. The data show roughly 36,000 distinct CDR3 sequences, less than 6% seen once. The sample was PBMCs, taken at surgery. The receptors shown here come from a male donor with early-stage non-small cell lung cancer. The CDR3 runs from the conserved cysteine through the conserved F or W. The D gene is left open where the match is weak. Clone size, where shown, is once, few, many, or a class for clones that have expanded.

J gene: TRBJ1-1
clone size: NA
D gene: TRBD1
V gene: TRBV7-3
CDR3 DNA: TGTGCCAGCAGCTTATTAACAGGGGGCACTGAAGCTTTCTTT
CDR3 protein: CASSLLTGGTEAFF

J gene: TRBJ1-4
clone size: many
D gene: NA
V gene: TRBV20-1
CDR3 DNA: TGCAGTGCCCAAGACAGGATTTATTCTACTAATGAAAAACTGTTTTTT
CDR3 protein: CSAQDRIYSTNEKLFF

J gene: TRBJ1-6
clone size: many
D gene: NA
V gene: TRBV6-1
CDR3 DNA: TGTGCCAGCAAGGACCCCTATAATTCACCCCTCCACTTT
CDR3 protein: CASKDPYNSPLHF

J gene: TRBJ2-7
clone size: few
D gene: NA
V gene: TRBV6-5
CDR3 DNA: TGTGCCAGCAGTTACTCTTCGGCCTCTTGGGCCTACGAGCAGTACTTC
CDR3 protein: CASSYSSASWAYEQYF

J gene: TRBJ2-7
clone size: many
D gene: TRBD1
V gene: TRBV12-3/TRBV12-4
CDR3 DNA: TGTGCCAGCAGTTTGGGACAGGGGCCCTACGAGCAGTACTTC
CDR3 protein: CASSLGQGPYEQYF

J gene: TRBJ2-5
clone size: many
D gene: NA
V gene: TRBV21-1
CDR3 DNA: TGTGCCAGCAGCAACCGTTTGGCAGGGGGGACCCAGTACTTC
CDR3 protein: CASSNRLAGGTQYF

J gene: TRBJ2-1
clone size: many
D gene: NA
V gene: TRBV28
CDR3 DNA: TGTGCCAGCAGTTTAGCAGGGTATACCTTTGAGCAGTTCTTC
CDR3 protein: CASSLAGYTFEQFF

J gene: TRBJ2-1
clone size: many
D gene: NA
V gene: TRBV18
CDR3 DNA: TGTGCCAGCTCACCGGGCGGGGTGAGGTACAATGAGCAGTTCTTC
CDR3 protein: CASSPGGVRYNEQFF

J gene: TRBJ1-3
clone size: NA
D gene: NA
V gene: TRBV5-1
CDR3 DNA: TGCGCCAGCAGCTTGGGACGCAGGTTCTCTGGAAACACCATATATTTT
CDR3 protein: CASSLGRRFSGNTIYF

J gene: TRBJ2-7
clone size: many
D gene: NA
V gene: TRBV4-1
CDR3 DNA: TGCGCCAGCAGCCAAGAAATCGGAGGGTTCTACGAGCAGTACTTC
CDR3 protein: CASSQEIGGFYEQYF

J gene: TRBJ2-7
clone size: many
D gene: NA
V gene: TRBV12-3/TRBV12-4
CDR3 DNA: TGTGCCAGCAGTTATGGGGGGGCCACAAGCCGCTACGAGCAGTACTTC
CDR3 protein: CASSYGGATSRYEQYF

J gene: TRBJ1-2
clone size: NA
D gene: NA
V gene: TRBV5-4
CDR3 DNA: TGTGCCAGCAGCTTATACAGAGGGGGAAACTATGGCTACACCTTC
CDR3 protein: CASSLYRGGNYGYTF